This T cell receptor beta chain was obtained from a study of cytomegalovirus exposure and HLA in healthy donors. Whole-study findings and limits: CMV serostatus alone was available as immune exposure information.

As concerns this clone: Its target is unknown.

13 Jbeta primers and 60 Vbeta primers were used for the PCR. The table came from immunoSEQ multiplex PCR; TCRdb's copy has only in-frame clones and leaves some out. Altogether fewer than 250,000 clones are present, over 60% being singletons, with the ten largest covering 1.5% to 2%. Looked up from germline, CDR1 is SNHLY and CDR2 is FYNNEI. V was shortened by 2 bases and J by 7 bases, with 5 bases between the two germline ends. The CDR3 has 11 amino acids. The rearrangement links TRBV2 to TRBJ1-1; D not certain. The TCR sequence derives from a man between 18 and 29 years old in good health and CMV-seronegative. The sample comprised PBMCs. The CDR3 loop reads CASSETSEAFF. The CDR3 nucleotides are TGTGCCAGCAGTGAAACTAGTGAAGCTTTCTTT.